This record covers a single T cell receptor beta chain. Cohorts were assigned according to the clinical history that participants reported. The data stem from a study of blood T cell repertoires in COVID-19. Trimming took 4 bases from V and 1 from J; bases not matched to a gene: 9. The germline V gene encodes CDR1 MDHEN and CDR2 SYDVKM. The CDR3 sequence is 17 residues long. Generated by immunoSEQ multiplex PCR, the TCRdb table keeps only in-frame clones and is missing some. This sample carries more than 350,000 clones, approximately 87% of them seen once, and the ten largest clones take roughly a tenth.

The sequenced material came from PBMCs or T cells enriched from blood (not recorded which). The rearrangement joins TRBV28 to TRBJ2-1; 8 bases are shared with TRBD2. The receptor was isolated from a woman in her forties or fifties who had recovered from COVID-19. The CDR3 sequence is CASSSAGGGMSYNEQFF. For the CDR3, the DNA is TGTGCCAGCAGTTCCGCAGGCGGGGGGATGTCCTACAATGAGCAGTTCTTC.